A selection of T cell receptor beta chains follows, all from one sample in a study of identical twins. A single record per CDR3 protein comes from TCRdb applying MiXCR to the 5' RACE reads. The table has 350,000 to 450,000 distinct CDR3 sequences, around a sixth seen once. Sequencing was done on a sample of naive T cells sorted from blood. The receptors originated from a man in his fifties in good health. The CDR3 runs from the conserved cysteine through the conserved F or W.

j_call: TRBJ2-4
v_call: TRBV12-3/TRBV12-4
cdr3_aa: CASSLAGGGLFIQYF

j_call: TRBJ2-7
v_call: TRBV10-1
cdr3_aa: CASSESKAARSYEQYF

j_call: TRBJ2-3
v_call: TRBV5-1
cdr3_aa: CASSRERVDTQYF

j_call: TRBJ2-7
v_call: TRBV6-5
cdr3_aa: CASSYSSTGEQYF

j_call: TRBJ2-3
v_call: TRBV14
cdr3_aa: CASSPLGQAGTQYF

j_call: TRBJ2-1
v_call: TRBV12-3/TRBV12-4
cdr3_aa: CASSLSGSVYNEQFF

j_call: TRBJ2-7
v_call: TRBV18
cdr3_aa: CASSPPGAITYEQYF

j_call: TRBJ1-1
v_call: TRBV5-6
cdr3_aa: CASSPTWDTEAFF

j_call: TRBJ2-2
v_call: TRBV6-5
cdr3_aa: CASSYSYPPSGELFF

j_call: TRBJ1-4
v_call: TRBV28
cdr3_aa: CASSLAGQGNEKLFF

j_call: TRBJ2-7
v_call: TRBV9
cdr3_aa: CASSGPDTYEQYF

j_call: TRBJ1-1
v_call: TRBV2
cdr3_aa: CASSGGQMNTEAFF

j_call: TRBJ2-3
v_call: TRBV7-2
cdr3_aa: CASSPAYRTENTDTQYF

j_call: TRBJ1-6
v_call: TRBV7-2
cdr3_aa: CASSLRGADSPLHF

j_call: TRBJ1-1
v_call: TRBV20-1
cdr3_aa: CSARLQTEAFF

j_call: TRBJ2-3
v_call: TRBV20-1
cdr3_aa: CSVPTGTDTQYF

j_call: TRBJ2-1
v_call: TRBV6-2/TRBV6-3
cdr3_aa: CASSYPGTRAFNEQFF

j_call: TRBJ2-1
v_call: TRBV4-1
cdr3_aa: CASSRGSGTTYNEQFF

j_call: TRBJ1-1
v_call: TRBV12-3/TRBV12-4
cdr3_aa: CASTNRLVGFYTEAFF

j_call: TRBJ2-2
v_call: TRBV6-1
cdr3_aa: CASRTRGSGTGELFF

j_call: TRBJ2-7
v_call: TRBV29-1
cdr3_aa: CSVGGLEGGYEQYF

j_call: TRBJ2-6
v_call: TRBV12-3/TRBV12-4
cdr3_aa: CASSFGGTGISSGANVLTF

j_call: TRBJ2-2
v_call: TRBV20-1
cdr3_aa: CSASFALTGELFF

j_call: TRBJ1-4
v_call: TRBV25-1
cdr3_aa: CASSDPRGGGEKLFF

j_call: TRBJ2-1
v_call: TRBV30
cdr3_aa: CAWDRRIYNEQFF

j_call: TRBJ2-3
v_call: TRBV12-3/TRBV12-4
cdr3_aa: CASSFSFFRTSGPWAYF

j_call: TRBJ1-1
v_call: TRBV15
cdr3_aa: CATSRGLGNTEAFF

j_call: TRBJ1-5
v_call: TRBV20-1
cdr3_aa: CSAIRGYSNQPQHF

j_call: TRBJ2-1
v_call: TRBV6-2/TRBV6-3
cdr3_aa: CASSSRLAGGPGYNEQFF

j_call: TRBJ2-7
v_call: TRBV7-2
cdr3_aa: CASSLQGQGAFYEQYF

j_call: TRBJ2-3
v_call: TRBV18
cdr3_aa: CASSGQGGADTQYF

j_call: TRBJ2-1
v_call: TRBV6-2/TRBV6-3
cdr3_aa: CASSYSNSDGLYNEQFF

j_call: TRBJ1-1
v_call: TRBV25-1
cdr3_aa: CASSEGDGLNLNTEAFF

j_call: TRBJ2-5
v_call: TRBV18
cdr3_aa: CASSPGTAETQYF

j_call: TRBJ2-5
v_call: TRBV20-1
cdr3_aa: CSAPPGPGETQYF

j_call: TRBJ1-6
v_call: TRBV4-1
cdr3_aa: CASSQVPRRNNSPLHF

j_call: TRBJ2-3
v_call: TRBV20-1
cdr3_aa: CSASVSTDTQYF

j_call: TRBJ2-1
v_call: TRBV10-3
cdr3_aa: CAISVQGALDEQFF

j_call: TRBJ2-3
v_call: TRBV6-1
cdr3_aa: CASTSGASTDTQYF

j_call: TRBJ2-7
v_call: TRBV20-1
cdr3_aa: CSAHGGYEQYF

j_call: TRBJ2-2
v_call: TRBV30
cdr3_aa: CAWRGGRTGNTGELFF

j_call: TRBJ2-1
v_call: TRBV7-3
cdr3_aa: CASSPTSRDYYNEQFF

j_call: TRBJ2-5
v_call: TRBV7-7
cdr3_aa: CASSLSQGGHRQETQYF

j_call: TRBJ2-2
v_call: TRBV4-3
cdr3_aa: CASSRDRAGGELFF

j_call: TRBJ2-3
v_call: TRBV7-9
cdr3_aa: CASGRGSDTQYF

j_call: TRBJ1-1
v_call: TRBV28
cdr3_aa: CASSFRGRLNTEAFF

j_call: TRBJ1-5
v_call: TRBV20-1
cdr3_aa: CSARDQGVAQPQHF

j_call: TRBJ1-2
v_call: TRBV29-1
cdr3_aa: CSVESTGDSYGYTF

j_call: TRBJ2-7
v_call: TRBV5-1
cdr3_aa: CASSPRTGAAYEQYF

j_call: TRBJ1-2
v_call: TRBV20-1
cdr3_aa: CSAAEDGTNYGYTF

j_call: TRBJ2-4
v_call: TRBV11-2
cdr3_aa: CASSSTGYIQYF

j_call: TRBJ2-5
v_call: TRBV7-8
cdr3_aa: CASSLGVRGETQYF

j_call: TRBJ2-3
v_call: TRBV11-2
cdr3_aa: CASSFTREARGPQYF

j_call: TRBJ2-7
v_call: TRBV20-1
cdr3_aa: CSAPTLRGNEQYF

j_call: TRBJ2-1
v_call: TRBV20-1
cdr3_aa: CSARPPGLAGPTSSYNEQFF